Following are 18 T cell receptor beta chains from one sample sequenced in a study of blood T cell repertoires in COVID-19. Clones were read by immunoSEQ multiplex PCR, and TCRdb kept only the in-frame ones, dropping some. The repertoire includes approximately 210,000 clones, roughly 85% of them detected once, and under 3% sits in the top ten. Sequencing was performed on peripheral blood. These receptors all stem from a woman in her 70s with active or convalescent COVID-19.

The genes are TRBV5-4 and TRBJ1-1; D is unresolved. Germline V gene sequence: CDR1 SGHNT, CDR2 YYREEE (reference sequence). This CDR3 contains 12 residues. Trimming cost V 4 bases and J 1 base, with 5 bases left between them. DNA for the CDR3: TGTGCCAGCAGCCCCCGGAACACTGAAGCTTTCTTT. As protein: CASSPRNTEAFF.

CDR3 bases: TGTGCCAGCAGCCAACCCGGGACTAGCGGGACAAACACAGATACGCAGTATTTT. It translates to CASSQPGTSGTNTDTQYF. This sequence joins TRBV3-1 (or the pseudogene TRBV3-2) and TRBJ2-3; 13 positions agree with TRBD2. The CDR3 is made up of 18 amino acids. With 2 bases clipped from V and 2 bases from J, the junction kept 7 bases outside the gene matches. From germline, CDR1 is LGHDT and CDR2 YNNKEL (reference sequence).

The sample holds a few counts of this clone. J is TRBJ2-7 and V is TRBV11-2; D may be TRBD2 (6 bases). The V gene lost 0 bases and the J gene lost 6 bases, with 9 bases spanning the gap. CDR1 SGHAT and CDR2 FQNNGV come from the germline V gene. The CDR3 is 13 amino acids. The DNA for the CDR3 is TGTGCCAGCAGCTTAGAGGCCGGGGGCGAGCAGTACTTC. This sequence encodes CASSLEAGGEQYF. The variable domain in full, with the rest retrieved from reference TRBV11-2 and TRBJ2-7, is EAGVAQSPRYKIIEKRQSVAFWCNPISGHATLYWYQQILGQGPKLLIQFQNNGVVDDSQLPKDRFSAERLKGVDSTLKIQPAKLEDSAVYLCASSLEAGGEQYFGPGTRLTVT.

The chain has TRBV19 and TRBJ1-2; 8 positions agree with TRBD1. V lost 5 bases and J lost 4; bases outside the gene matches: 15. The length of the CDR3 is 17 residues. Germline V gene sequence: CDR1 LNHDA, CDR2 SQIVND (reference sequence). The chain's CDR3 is CASSLRGGRGHRYGYTF. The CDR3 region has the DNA TGTGCCAGTAGTCTCCGGGGCGGCAGGGGGCATCGCTATGGCTACACCTTC.

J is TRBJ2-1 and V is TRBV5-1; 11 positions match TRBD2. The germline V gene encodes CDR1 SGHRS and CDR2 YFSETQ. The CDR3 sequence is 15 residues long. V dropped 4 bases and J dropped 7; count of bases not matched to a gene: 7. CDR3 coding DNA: TGCGCCAGCAGCCACGATGTAGCGGGGGGGAATGAGCAGTTCTTC. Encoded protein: CASSHDVAGGNEQFF.

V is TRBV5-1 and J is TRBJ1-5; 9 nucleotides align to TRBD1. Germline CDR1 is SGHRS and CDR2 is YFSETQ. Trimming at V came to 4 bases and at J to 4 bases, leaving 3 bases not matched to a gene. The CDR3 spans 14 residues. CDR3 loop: CASSQGTGNQPQHF. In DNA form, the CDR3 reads TGCGCCAGCAGCCAGGGGACAGGGAATCAGCCCCAGCATTTT.

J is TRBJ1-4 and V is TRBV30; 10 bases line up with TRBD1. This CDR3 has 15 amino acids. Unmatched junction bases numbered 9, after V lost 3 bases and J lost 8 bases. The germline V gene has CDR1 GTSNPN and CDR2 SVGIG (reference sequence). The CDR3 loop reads CAWRPPDRGREKLFF. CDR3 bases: TGTGCCTGGAGACCCCCCGACAGGGGGCGAGAAAAACTGTTTTTT.

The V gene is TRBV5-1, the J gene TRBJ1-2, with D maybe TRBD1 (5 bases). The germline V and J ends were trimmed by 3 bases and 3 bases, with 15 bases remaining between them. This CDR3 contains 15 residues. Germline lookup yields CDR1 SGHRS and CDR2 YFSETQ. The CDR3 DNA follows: TGCGCCAGCAGCTCAAGCCCAGGGAGGCACTATGGCTACACCTTC. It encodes CASSSSPGRHYGYTF.

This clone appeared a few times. The CDR3 nucleotides are TGTGCCAGTCGGGACGAGGGGACAGGGGCCCATGGCTACACCTTC. The encoded protein is CASRDEGTGAHGYTF. This chain uses TRBV19 with TRBJ1-2; 10 nucleotides line up with TRBD1. The length of the CDR3 is 15 residues. The trim removed 8 bases at V and 6 bases at J, leaving 12 bases unmatched. Germline lookup yields CDR1 LNHDA and CDR2 SQIVND (reference sequence).

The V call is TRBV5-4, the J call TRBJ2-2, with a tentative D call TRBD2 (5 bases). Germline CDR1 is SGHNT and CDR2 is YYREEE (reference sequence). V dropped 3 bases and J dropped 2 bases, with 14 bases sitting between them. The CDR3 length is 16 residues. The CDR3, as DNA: TGTGCCAGCAGCTCCCCGATAGCGACCAACACCGGGGAGCTGTTTTTT. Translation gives CASSSPIATNTGELFF.

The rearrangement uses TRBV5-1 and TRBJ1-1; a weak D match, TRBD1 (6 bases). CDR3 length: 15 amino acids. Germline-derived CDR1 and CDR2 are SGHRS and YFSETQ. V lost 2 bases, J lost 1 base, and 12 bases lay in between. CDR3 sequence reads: CASSFTGTKNTEAFF. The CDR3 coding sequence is TGCGCCAGCAGCTTTACAGGGACCAAGAACACTGAAGCTTTCTTT.

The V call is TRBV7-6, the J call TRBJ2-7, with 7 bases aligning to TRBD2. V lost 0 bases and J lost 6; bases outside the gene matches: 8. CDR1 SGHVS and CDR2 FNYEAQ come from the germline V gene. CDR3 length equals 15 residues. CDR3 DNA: TGTGCCAGCAGCTTAGCTCGCGCTACGGGGGGCGAGCAGTACTTC. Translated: CASSLARATGGEQYF.

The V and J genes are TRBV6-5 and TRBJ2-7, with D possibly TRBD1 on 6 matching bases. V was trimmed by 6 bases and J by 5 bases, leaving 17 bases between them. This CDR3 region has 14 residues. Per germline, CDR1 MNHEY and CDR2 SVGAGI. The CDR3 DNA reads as TGTGCCAGCAGCGTATTCCAGGGGACCCACGAGCAGTACTTC. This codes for CASSVFQGTHEQYF.

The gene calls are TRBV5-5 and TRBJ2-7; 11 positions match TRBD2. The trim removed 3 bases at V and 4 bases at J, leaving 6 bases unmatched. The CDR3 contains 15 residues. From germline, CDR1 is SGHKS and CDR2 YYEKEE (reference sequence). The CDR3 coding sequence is TGTGCCAGCAGCTCCGGGACTAGCGGTTGGTACGAGCAGTACTTC. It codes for CASSSGTSGWYEQYF.

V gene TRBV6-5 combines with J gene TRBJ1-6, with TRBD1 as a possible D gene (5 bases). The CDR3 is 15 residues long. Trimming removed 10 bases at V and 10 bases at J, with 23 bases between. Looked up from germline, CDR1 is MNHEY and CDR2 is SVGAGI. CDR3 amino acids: CATVRGTTDRSPLHF. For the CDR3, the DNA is TGTGCCACTGTTCGCGGGACTACAGATAGATCACCCCTCCACTTT.

The CDR3 here is CASSKQQGITAGAFF. The CDR3 DNA follows: TGTGCCAGTAGTAAACAACAGGGAATAACGGCTGGAGCTTTCTTT. The chain combines TRBV19 with TRBJ1-1; TRBD1 might be the D (6 bases). The germline CDR1 and CDR2 sequences are LNHDA and SQIVND (reference sequence). The CDR3 loop spans 15 amino acids. The V end lost 4 bases, the J end lost 10 bases, and 22 bases lay between the germline ends.

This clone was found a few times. CDR3 sequence: CASRSIQGWNNQPQHF. The CDR3 coding sequence is TGTGCCAGTAGGTCGATACAGGGTTGGAACAATCAGCCCCAGCATTTT. The V and J genes are TRBV19 and TRBJ1-5; D is possibly TRBD1 (6 bases). The CDR3 is 16 residues long. Germline loops: CDR1 LNHDA, CDR2 SQIVND (reference sequence). Trimming pared 6 bases from V and 3 bases from J, leaving 18 bases between.

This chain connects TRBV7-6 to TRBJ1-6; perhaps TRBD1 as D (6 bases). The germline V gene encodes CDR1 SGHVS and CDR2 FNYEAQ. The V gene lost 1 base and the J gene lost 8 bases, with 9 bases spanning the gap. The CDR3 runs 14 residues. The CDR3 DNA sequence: TGTGCCAGCAGCTTAGAGGGGGATCATTCACCCCTCCACTTT. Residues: CASSLEGDHSPLHF.